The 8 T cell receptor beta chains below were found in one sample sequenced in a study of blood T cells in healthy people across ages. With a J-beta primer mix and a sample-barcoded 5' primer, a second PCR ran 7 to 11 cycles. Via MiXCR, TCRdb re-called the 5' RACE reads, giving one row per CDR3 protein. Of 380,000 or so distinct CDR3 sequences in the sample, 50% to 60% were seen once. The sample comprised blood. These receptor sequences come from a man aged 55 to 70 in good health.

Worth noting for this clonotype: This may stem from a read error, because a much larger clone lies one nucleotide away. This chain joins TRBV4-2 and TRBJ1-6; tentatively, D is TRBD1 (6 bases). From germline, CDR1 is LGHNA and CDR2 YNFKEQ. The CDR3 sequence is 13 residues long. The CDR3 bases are TGTGCCACCCAGGGGACAAATAATTCACCCTTCCACTTT. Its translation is CATQGTNNSPFHF.

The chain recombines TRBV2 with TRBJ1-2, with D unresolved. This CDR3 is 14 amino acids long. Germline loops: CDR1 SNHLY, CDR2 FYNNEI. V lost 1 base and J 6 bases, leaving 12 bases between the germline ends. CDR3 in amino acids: CASSEEAGRDGYTF. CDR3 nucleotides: TGTGCCAGCAGTGAAGAGGCAGGCCGAGATGGCTACACCTTC. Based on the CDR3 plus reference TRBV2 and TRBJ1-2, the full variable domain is EPEVTQTPSHQVTQMGQEVILRCVPISNHLYFYWYRQILGQKVEFLVSFYNNEISEKSEIFDDQFSVERPDGSNFTLKIRSTKLEDSAMYFCASSEEAGRDGYTFGSGTRLTVV.

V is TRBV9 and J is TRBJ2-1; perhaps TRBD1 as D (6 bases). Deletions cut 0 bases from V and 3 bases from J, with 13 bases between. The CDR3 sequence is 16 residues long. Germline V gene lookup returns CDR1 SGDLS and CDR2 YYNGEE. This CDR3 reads CASSVGSRGVYNEQFF. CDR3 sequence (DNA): TGTGCCAGCAGCGTAGGTTCCAGGGGAGTCTACAATGAGCAGTTCTTC.

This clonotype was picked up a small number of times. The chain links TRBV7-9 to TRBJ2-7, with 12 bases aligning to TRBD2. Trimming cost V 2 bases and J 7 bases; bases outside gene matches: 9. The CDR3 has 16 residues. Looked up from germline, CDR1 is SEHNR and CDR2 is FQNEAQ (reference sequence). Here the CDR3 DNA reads TGTGCCAGCAGCTTAACCCTAGCGGGAGGGGGCGATGAGCAGTACTTC. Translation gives CASSLTLAGGGDEQYF.

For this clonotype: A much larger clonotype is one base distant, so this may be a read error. The CDR3 loop reads CASSFSGTNNEQYF. The CDR3 DNA reads as TGTGCCAGCAGTTTTTCGGGGACGAACAATGAGCAGTACTTC. The J gene is TRBJ2-1, the V gene TRBV12-3 or TRBV12-4; perhaps D is TRBD1 or TRBD2 (5 bases each). The tail of the sequence fits TRBJ2-7 better, so the J call may be wrong. There are 14 residues in the CDR3.

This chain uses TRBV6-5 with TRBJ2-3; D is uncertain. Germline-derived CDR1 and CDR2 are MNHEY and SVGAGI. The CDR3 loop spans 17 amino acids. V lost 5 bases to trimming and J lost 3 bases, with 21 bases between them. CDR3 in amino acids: CASSNTPGPTGTDTQYF. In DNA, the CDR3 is TGTGCCAGCAGTAACACGCCCGGACCGACGGGTACAGATACGCAGTATTTT.

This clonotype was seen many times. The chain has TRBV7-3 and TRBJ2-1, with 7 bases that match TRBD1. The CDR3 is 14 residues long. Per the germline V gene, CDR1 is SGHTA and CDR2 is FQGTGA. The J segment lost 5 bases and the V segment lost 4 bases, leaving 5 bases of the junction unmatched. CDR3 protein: CASSSRTGNNEQFF. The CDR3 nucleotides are TGTGCCAGCAGCTCCCGGACAGGTAACAATGAGCAGTTCTTC.

The CDR3 loop reads CSARPGSTEAFF. The CDR3 DNA sequence: TGCAGTGCTAGACCTGGGAGCACTGAAGCTTTCTTT. The rearrangement joins TRBV20-1 to TRBJ1-1; D unclear. The CDR3 loop spans 12 amino acids. Looked up from germline, CDR1 is DFQATT and CDR2 is SNEGSKA (reference sequence). V was shortened by 2 bases and J by 4 bases, with 8 bases between the two germline ends.